This section outlines one TCR beta chain sequence together with its context. Its antigen is currently unknown. This table comes from immunoSEQ multiplex PCR, and its TCRdb copy is limited to in-frame clones, with some not included. The sample includes approximately 38,000 clones, about 80% seen only once; the top ten take 3.5% to 4.5%. The data stem from a study of chemoradiotherapy in HPV16-positive cancers. The study's findings and limits: Candidate HPV-specific clones and E7-related TCR motifs grew in tumor during treatment.

The CDR3 loop spans 15 amino acids. Germline V lookup: CDR1 SGHTA, CDR2 FQGNSA. The J segment lost 8 bases and the V segment lost 5 bases, leaving 7 bases of the junction unmatched. The genes are TRBV7-2 and TRBJ1-6, with 9 bases matching TRBD1. Sequenced material: blood, taken from a patient who underwent chemoradiotherapy. The sequence derives from a human donor with HPV-associated anogenital cancer. CDR3 coding DNA: TGTGCCAGCAGCCCAAGATGGACAGGGGATTCACCCCTCCACTTT. This encodes CASSPRWTGDSPLHF.